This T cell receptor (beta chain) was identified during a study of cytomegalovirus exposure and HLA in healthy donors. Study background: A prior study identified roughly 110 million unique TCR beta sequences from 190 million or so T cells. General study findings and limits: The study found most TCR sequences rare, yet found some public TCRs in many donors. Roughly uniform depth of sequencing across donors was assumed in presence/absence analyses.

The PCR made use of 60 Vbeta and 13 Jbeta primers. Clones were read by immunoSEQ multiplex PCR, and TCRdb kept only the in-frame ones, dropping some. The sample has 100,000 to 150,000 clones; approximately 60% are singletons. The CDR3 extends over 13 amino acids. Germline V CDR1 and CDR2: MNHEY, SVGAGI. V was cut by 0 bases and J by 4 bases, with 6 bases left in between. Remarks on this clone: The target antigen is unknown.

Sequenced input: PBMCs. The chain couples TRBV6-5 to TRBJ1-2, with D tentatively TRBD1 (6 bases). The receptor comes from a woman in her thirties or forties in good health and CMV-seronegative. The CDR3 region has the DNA TGTGCCAGCAGTTACTCAGGGGGCTATGGCTACACCTTC. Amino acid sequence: CASSYSGGYGYTF.